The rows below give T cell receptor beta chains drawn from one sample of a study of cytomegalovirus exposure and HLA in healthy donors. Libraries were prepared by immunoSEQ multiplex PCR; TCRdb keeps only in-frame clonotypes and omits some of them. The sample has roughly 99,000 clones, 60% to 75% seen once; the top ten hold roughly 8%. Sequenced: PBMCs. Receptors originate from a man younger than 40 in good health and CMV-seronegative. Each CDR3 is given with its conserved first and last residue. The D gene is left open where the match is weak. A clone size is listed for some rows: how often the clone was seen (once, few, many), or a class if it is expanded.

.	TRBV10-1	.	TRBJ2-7	TGCGCCAGCAGCCAGGGACTCGGGGCCTACGAGCAGTACTTC	CASSQGLGAYEQYF
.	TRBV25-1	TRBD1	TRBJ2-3	TGTGCCAGCTCTCAGACAGGGATAAGCACAGATACGCAGTATTTT	CASSQTGISTDTQYF
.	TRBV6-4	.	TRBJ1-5	TGTGCCAGCAGTGACTATGAAGGGGGACCCCAGCATTTT	CASSDYEGGPQHF
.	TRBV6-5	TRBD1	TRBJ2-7	TGTGCCAGCAGTTACGGGACAGGGGGCTACGAGCAGTACTTC	CASSYGTGGYEQYF
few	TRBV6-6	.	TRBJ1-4	TGTGCCAGCAGGCCGGACACGACTAATGAAAAACTGTTTTTT	CASRPDTTNEKLFF
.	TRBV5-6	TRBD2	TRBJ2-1	TGTGCCAGCAGCTTAAAACCAAGACTAGCGGGAGCCAATGAGCAGTTCTTC	CASSLKPRLAGANEQFF
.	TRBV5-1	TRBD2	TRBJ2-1	TGCGCCAGCAGCCCACTACTAGCGGGGGGGCTAAATGAGCAGTTCTTC	CASSPLLAGGLNEQFF
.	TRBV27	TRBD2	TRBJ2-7	TGTGCCAGCAGTTCATCGGGAGGTAGCTACGAGCAGTACTTC	CASSSSGGSYEQYF
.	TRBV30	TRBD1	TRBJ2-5	TGTGCCTGGGACAGGGGAATGGAGACCCAGTACTTC	CAWDRGMETQYF
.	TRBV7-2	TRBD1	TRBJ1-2	TGTGCCAGCAGCTTAGGAAGGACAGGACATGGCTACACCTTC	CASSLGRTGHGYTF
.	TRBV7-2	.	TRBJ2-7	TGTGCCAGCAGCTACCCCCTCGGGATCCCCGAGCAGTACTTC	CASSYPLGIPEQYF
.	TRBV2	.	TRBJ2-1	TGTGCCAGCAGCGGACAGAGGAACATTAACAATGAGCAGTTCTTC	CASSGQRNINNEQFF
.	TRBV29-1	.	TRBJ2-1	TGCAGCGTTGTGTCGGCCGGGAGCCCCTACAATGAGCAGTTCTTC	CSVVSAGSPYNEQFF
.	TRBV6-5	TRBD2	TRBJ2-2	TGTGCCAGCAGCAGACTAGCGGAGAACACTGGGGAGCTGTTTTTT	CASSRLAENTGELFF
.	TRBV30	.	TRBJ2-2	TGTGCCTGGAGGGGCTTCGGGATCGCCGGGGAGCTGTTTTTT	CAWRGFGIAGELFF
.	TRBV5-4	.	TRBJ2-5	TGTGCCAGCAGCTTGGCAGTCTCCCAAGAGACCCAGTACTTC	CASSLAVSQETQYF
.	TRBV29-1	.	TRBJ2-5	TGCAGCGTGGGGGGGCGGCAAGAGACCCAGTACTTC	CSVGGRQETQYF
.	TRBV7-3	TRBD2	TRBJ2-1	TGTGCCAGCAGCCGTAGCGGGGGGGCCAGTGAGCAGTTCTTC	CASSRSGGASEQFF
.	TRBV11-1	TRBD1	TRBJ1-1	TGTGCCAGCAGACAGGGGGCGCAGAGCACTGAAGCTTTCTTT	CASRQGAQSTEAFF
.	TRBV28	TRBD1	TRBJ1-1	TGTGCCAGCATAACAGGGGCTGAAGCTTTCTTT	CASITGAEAFF
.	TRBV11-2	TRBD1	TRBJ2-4	TGTGCCAGCAGCTTAGCCGGGACAGGGGGCAGGAACATTCAGTACTTC	CASSLAGTGGRNIQYF
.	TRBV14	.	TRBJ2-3	TGTGCCAGCAGCCTCCGGGACACCGAAGCAGATACGCAGTATTTT	CASSLRDTEADTQYF
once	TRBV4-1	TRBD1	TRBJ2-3	TGCGCCAGCAGCCAATCACAAGGGACAGGGGGCAGGGATACGCAGTATTTT	CASSQSQGTGGRDTQYF
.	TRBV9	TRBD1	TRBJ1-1	TGTGCCAGCAGCCCAGGGGGCCGCACTGAAGCTTTCTTT	CASSPGGRTEAFF
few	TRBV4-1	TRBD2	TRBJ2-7	TGCGCCAGCAGTGGCCCGAGACTAGCGGGAGATTACGAGCAGTACTTC	CASSGPRLAGDYEQYF
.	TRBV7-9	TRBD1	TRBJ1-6	TGTGCCAGCAGCTTAGTACGGACAGGGGGCTCACCCCTCCACTTT	CASSLVRTGGSPLHF
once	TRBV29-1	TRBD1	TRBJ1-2	TGCAGCTACTCAACCGGACAGGGGACTTATGGCTACACCTTC	CSYSTGQGTYGYTF
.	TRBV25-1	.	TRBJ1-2	TGTGCCAGTCTCGACTCTAACTATGGCTACACCTTC	CASLDSNYGYTF
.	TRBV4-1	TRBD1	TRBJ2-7	TGCGCCAGCAGCCTCGACAGGGGCTCCTACGAGCAGTACTTC	CASSLDRGSYEQYF
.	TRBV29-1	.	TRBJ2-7	TGCAGCGCAAGGACTGGCCGACTCGAGCAGTACTTC	CSARTGRLEQYF
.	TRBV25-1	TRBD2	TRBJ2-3	TGTGCCAGCAGTGAAGGGCGACTAGCGGGAGCAGATACGCAGTATTTT	CASSEGRLAGADTQYF
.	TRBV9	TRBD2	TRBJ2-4	TGTGCCAGCAGCGCGTATTCAAGCGGGAGACTTACGTCACTAGCCAAAAACATTCAGTACTTC	CASSAYSSGRLTSLAKNIQYF
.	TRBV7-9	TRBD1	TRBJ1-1	TGTGCCAGCATAGACGGACAGTCAGGGGGCATGAACACTGAAGCTTTCTTT	CASIDGQSGGMNTEAFF
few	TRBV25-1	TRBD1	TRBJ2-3	TGTGCCAGCACCGGGACAGGGGGTGGAGATACGCAGTATTTT	CASTGTGGGDTQYF
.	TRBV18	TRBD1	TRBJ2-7	TGTGCCAGCTCACGGTATCAGGGGGAGTACGAGCAGTACTTC	CASSRYQGEYEQYF
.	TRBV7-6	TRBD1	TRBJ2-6	TGTGCCAGCAGCCCAGACAGGGCTGGGGCCAACGTCCTGACTTTC	CASSPDRAGANVLTF
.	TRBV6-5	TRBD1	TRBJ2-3	TGTGCCAGCAGTTCCTCCACAGGGGGCAGGACAGATACGCAGTATTTT	CASSSSTGGRTDTQYF
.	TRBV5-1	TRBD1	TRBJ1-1	TGCGCCAGCAGCCTGGACAGGGGCCGGAAGACTGAAGCTTTCTTT	CASSLDRGRKTEAFF
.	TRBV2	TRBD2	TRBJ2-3	TGTGCCAGCAGTGATCTAGCGGGAGGGCCCGATACGCAGTATTTT	CASSDLAGGPDTQYF
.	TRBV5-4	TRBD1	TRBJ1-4	TGTGCCAGCAGCGGGGGACAGGATGAAAAACTGTTTTTT	CASSGGQDEKLFF
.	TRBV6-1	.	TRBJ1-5	TGTGCCAGCAGGGGGGCAGCGGAAGGACAGCCCCAGCATTTT	CASRGAAEGQPQHF
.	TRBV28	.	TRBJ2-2	TGTGCCAGCAGTTTGGGCTCTCTCGGTGGGGAGCTGTTTTTT	CASSLGSLGGELFF
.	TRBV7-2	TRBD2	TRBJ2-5	TGTGCCAGCAGCCGAAATCTAGCGGTGCAGCAAGAGACCCAGTACTTC	CASSRNLAVQQETQYF
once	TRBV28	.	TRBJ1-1	TGTGCCAGCAATGAGGGTCGGCGGATGTCTGCTTTCTTT	CASNEGRRMSAFF
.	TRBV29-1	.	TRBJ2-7	TGCAGCGTTGTTTACGCCGACCGGAGCCCCTACGAGCAGTACTTC	CSVVYADRSPYEQYF
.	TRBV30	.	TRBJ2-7	TGTGCCTGGAGTGGGGGCAGTTACGAGCAGTACTTC	CAWSGGSYEQYF
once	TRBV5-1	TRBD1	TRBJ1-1	TGCGCCAGCAGCCCACAGGGGTCCCTCGCAGGGGACACTGAAGCTTTCTTT	CASSPQGSLAGDTEAFF
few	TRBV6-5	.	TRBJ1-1	TGTGCCAGCAACTACAGGAGAGATATGAACACTGAAGCTTTCTTT	CASNYRRDMNTEAFF
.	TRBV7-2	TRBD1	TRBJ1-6	TGTGCCAGCAGCTTAAGAGGGACAGGGGCGAATTCCCCCCTCCACTTT	CASSLRGTGANSPLHF
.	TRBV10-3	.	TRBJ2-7	TGTGCCATCAGTGAAACCCCAGAGAAGCTGCGGTACGAGCAGTACTTC	CAISETPEKLRYEQYF
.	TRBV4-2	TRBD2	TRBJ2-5	TGTGCCAGCAGCCGCGTAGGTACGGGAGGGGGAGAGACCCAGTACTTC	CASSRVGTGGGETQYF
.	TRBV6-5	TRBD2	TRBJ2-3	TGTGCCAGCTTTAGGGGACTATCTGGAGATACGCAGTATTTT	CASFRGLSGDTQYF
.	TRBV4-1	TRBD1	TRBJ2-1	TGCGCCAGCAGCCAGGAGCCGGGACAGGCCTTGGTCAATGAGCAGTTCTTC	CASSQEPGQALVNEQFF
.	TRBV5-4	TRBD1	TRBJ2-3	TGTGCCAGCAACATAGACAGGGCGAGAAGCACAGATACGCAGTATTTT	CASNIDRARSTDTQYF
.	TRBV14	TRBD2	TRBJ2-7	TGTGCCAGCATTGGACTAGCGGGAGGGGGCTCCTACGAGCAGTACTTC	CASIGLAGGGSYEQYF
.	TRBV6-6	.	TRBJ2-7	TGTGCCAGCAAAACAGGCTACAGCTCCTACGAGCAGTACTTC	CASKTGYSSYEQYF
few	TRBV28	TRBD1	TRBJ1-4	TGTGCCAGCAAAGACAGGGGGTCGGAAAAACTGTTTTTT	CASKDRGSEKLFF